This section outlines one T cell receptor (beta chain) sequence together with its context. The data originate from a study of blood T cell repertoires in COVID-19. Overall study: Samples of COVID-19 (acute and convalescent) were obtained from the United States, Italy and Spain. From T cells, B-cell-depleted T cells, or PBMCs came the material, which was cDNA or gDNA.

In the authors' methods: Cell counts per sample came from amplifying reference gene primers. Assay: immunoSEQ multiplex PCR; the TCRdb copy retains only in-frame clones and omits some. That table gives V, J and clone size, and the DNA gave D and trimming. The sample includes under 150,000 clones, approximately 80% of them seen just once. The CDR3 consists of 17 residues. After removal of 1 base from V and 1 base from J, the junction contained 7 bases not matched to a gene. Looked up from germline, CDR1 is MNHNS and CDR2 is SASEGT. Material for sequencing was peripheral blood. The receptor was isolated from a man between 65 and 79 years old with acute or convalescent COVID-19. The genes are TRBV6-1 and TRBJ2-1, with 7 bases lining up with TRBD2. CDR3 nucleotides: TGTGCCAGCAGTGAAGGGATGGGGGGGGGATCCTACAATGAGCAGTTCTTC. Translated: CASSEGMGGGSYNEQFF.